Presented here are 28 T cell receptor beta chains from one specimen sequenced in a study of human T cells and chemical hapten exposure (dated by TCRdb to 2020 to 2022). The intended sense of this specimen's time point label: patch test 2, 6 weeks after DPC sensitization. The sample's treatment or condition, from its label and the paper: therapeutic diphenylcyclopropenone sensitization with weekly scalp DPC. Library method: RACE. TCRdb shows the sequencer as NextSeq 500. The public reads were run again by TCRdb, first through fastp at Q25 and then through MiXCR, and only productive beta chains were kept. Each CDR3 protein appears once, grouped with its most common genes and DNA. This sample has about 400,000 distinct CDR3 sequences in its table, and more than 5% of those were observed once. 5% to 6% of the sample lies in the top ten. The source material was whole blood, sampled in connection with sensitization to the hapten diphenylcyclopropenone (DPC). The receptor set was obtained from a young woman with alopecia areata. Some clones in this sample may be carry-over from other donors' samples.

The rearrangement uses TRBV28 and TRBJ1-2; 8 bases agree with TRBD1. Germline assignment: CDR1 MDHEN and CDR2 SYDVKM. The junction had 5 bases not matched to a gene; V was cut back by 4 bases and J by 4 bases. CDR3 length equals 14 residues. The CDR3, as DNA: TGTGCCAGCAGTTCCGGGGACAGGCTCTATGGCTACACCTTC. Its protein is CASSSGDRLYGYTF.

This clonotype turned up a few times. The chain recombines TRBV28 with TRBJ2-7, with D possibly being TRBD1 or TRBD2 (5 bases each). CDR1 and CDR2 (germline): MDHEN, SYDVKM. V was trimmed by 5 bases and J by 2 bases, leaving 16 bases between them. The CDR3 has 15 amino acids. Here the CDR3 DNA reads TGTGCCAGCAGTCTAGCCGGGACGGGGACCTACGAGCAGTACTTC. Translating gives CASSLAGTGTYEQYF.

This sequence joins TRBV10-3 and TRBJ1-2; a weak D match, TRBD1 (5 bases). Trimming removed 6 bases from V and 8 bases from J, with 7 bases in between. This CDR3 is 10 amino acids long. Germline assignment: CDR1 ENHRY and CDR2 SYGVKD. As DNA, the CDR3 is TGTGCCATCAGGCACAGGGGCTACACCTTC. This gives the protein CAIRHRGYTF.

V is TRBV20-1 and J is TRBJ1-4; 7 bases are a match to TRBD1. This CDR3 has 15 amino acids. Germline V gives CDR1 DFQATT, CDR2 SNEGSKA (reference sequence). The V segment lost 2 bases and the J segment 8 bases; nucleotides outside the gene matches: 11. This CDR3 reads CSARPRQGKSEKLFF. CDR3 coding DNA: TGCAGTGCTAGACCTCGACAGGGAAAATCCGAAAAACTGTTTTTT.

This rearrangement joins TRBV24-1 to TRBJ2-5; 8 bases fit TRBD1. V lost 3 bases and J lost 5; bases outside the gene matches: 4. This CDR3 spans 14 amino acids. Looked up from germline, CDR1 is KGHDR and CDR2 is SFDVKD. CDR3 sequence: CATSDPTGVETQYF. CDR3 coding DNA: TGTGCCACCAGTGATCCGACAGGGGTGGAGACCCAGTACTTC.

This clonotype was observed at least ten times. The chain uses TRBV20-1 and TRBJ1-1, with 9 positions matching TRBD1. CDR1 DFQATT and CDR2 SNEGSKA come from the germline V gene (reference sequence). There are 15 residues in the CDR3. V was clipped by 3 bases and J by 1 base; unmatched bases: 6. CDR3 nucleotides: TGCAGTGCTAGGAATGGACAGGGGACGAACACTGAAGCTTTCTTT. Translation gives CSARNGQGTNTEAFF.

This clonotype turned up a few times. The chain carries TRBV20-1 and TRBJ1-2; 10 bases agree with TRBD1. With 2 bases clipped from V and 4 bases from J, the junction kept 7 bases outside the gene matches. The V gene's germline CDR1 is DFQATT and CDR2 SNEGSKA (reference sequence). The CDR3 has 15 residues. The CDR3 loop reads CSARHPGTGAYGYTF. CDR3 nucleotides: TGCAGTGCTAGACATCCCGGGACAGGGGCCTATGGCTACACCTTC.

This clonotype was detected a few times. The rearrangement uses TRBV25-1 and TRBJ2-3; 9 positions match TRBD1. Looked up from germline, CDR1 is MGHDK and CDR2 is SYGVNS. The trim removed 7 bases at V and 0 bases at J, leaving 8 bases unmatched. This CDR3 is 16 amino acids long. CDR3 in amino acids: CASIEPGQGSTDTQYF. The CDR3 DNA is TGTGCCAGCATCGAACCGGGACAGGGTAGCACAGATACGCAGTATTTT.

The chain uses TRBV25-1 and TRBJ1-1; no firm D call. The V gene's germline CDR1 is MGHDK and CDR2 SYGVNS. CDR3 length: 16 amino acids. V was cut by 1 base and J by 3 bases, with 15 bases left in between. The CDR3 sequence: CASSELGTTADTEAFF. CDR3 nucleotide sequence: TGTGCCAGCAGTGAATTGGGCACTACTGCTGACACTGAAGCTTTCTTT.

This clonotype was detected many times. The chain uses TRBV5-6 and TRBJ2-5; no firm D call. CDR3 size: 11 residues. Looked up from germline, CDR1 is SGHDT and CDR2 is YYEEEE. Between the trimmed V and J ends, which lost 4 bases and 5 bases, there was a span of 6 bases. In nucleotides, the CDR3 is TGTGCCAGCAGCCAACGGGAGACCCAGTACTTC. Translated: CASSQRETQYF. Full variable domain (outside the CDR3, taken from reference TRBV5-6 and TRBJ2-5): DAGVTQSPTHLIKTRGQQVTLRCSPKSGHDTVSWYQQALGQGPQFIFQYYEEEERQRGNFPDRFSGHQFPNYSSELNVNALLLGDSALYLCASSQRETQYFGPGTRLLVL.

Ten or more counts support this clonotype. This chain uses TRBV5-4 with TRBJ1-2; 11 bases line up with TRBD1. The CDR3 has 16 amino acids. The germline V gene has CDR1 SGHNT and CDR2 YYREEE (reference sequence). V lost 2 bases to trimming and J lost 7 bases; unmatched junction nucleotides: 10. This CDR3 reads CASSFGTGGRLSGYTF. The CDR3 region has the DNA TGTGCCAGCAGCTTTGGGACAGGGGGGAGATTGAGTGGCTACACCTTC.

This clonotype appeared many times. V gene TRBV12-3 or TRBV12-4 combines with J gene TRBJ1-3, with D possibly TRBD1 on 6 matching bases. The CDR3 contains 20 residues. The V and J ends lost 4 bases and 2 bases respectively, with 27 bases between them. In DNA form, the CDR3 reads TGTGCCAGCAGTTCGATTATGGTCGGCGGAGGGGGGTTGGCTGGAAACACCATATATTTT. It codes for CASSSIMVGGGGLAGNTIYF.

This chain connects TRBV13 to TRBJ1-2; D remains unclear. Germline loops: CDR1 PRHDT, CDR2 FYEKMQ (reference sequence). The V gene lost 7 bases and the J gene lost 5 bases, with 20 bases spanning the gap. CDR3 size: 15 residues. CDR3 DNA: TGTGCCAGCAACCGAGACGGGGAAGGCTATTATGGCTACACCTTC. It specifies CASNRDGEGYYGYTF.

Ten or more counts support this clonotype. The CDR3 DNA sequence: TGTGCCAGCAATAGGGGAGACACAGATACGCAGTATTTT. Translated: CASNRGDTDTQYF. This chain links TRBV6-6 with TRBJ2-3; TRBD1 or TRBD2 may be the D gene (5 bases each). The germline V gene encodes CDR1 MNHNY and CDR2 SVGAGI (reference sequence). The CDR3 spans 13 residues. Trimming removed 7 bases from V and 2 bases from J, with 10 bases in between.

The gene calls are TRBV27 and TRBJ2-7; D could derive from TRBD1 or TRBD2 (5 bases each). CDR3 size: 14 residues. Germline CDR1 reads MNHEY; CDR2 reads SMNVEV (reference sequence). Deletions cut 3 bases from V and 2 bases from J, with 11 bases between. CDR3: CASSFGQGPYEQYF. Here the CDR3 DNA reads TGTGCCAGCAGTTTCGGGCAGGGACCCTACGAGCAGTACTTC.

This clonotype was recorded at least ten times. The chain employs TRBV6-2 or TRBV6-3 and TRBJ1-2; D is perhaps TRBD1 (6 bases). The CDR3 loop spans 13 amino acids. V lost 0 bases to trimming and J lost 5 bases, with 7 bases between them. In germline, CDR1 is MNHEY, CDR2 SVGEGT. CDR3 bases: TGTGCCAGCAGTTACTCCGGACAGTATGGCTACACCTTC. As protein: CASSYSGQYGYTF.

The chain is built from TRBV6-2 or TRBV6-3 and TRBJ1-2; perhaps TRBD1 as D (5 bases). The V and J ends lost 6 bases and 8 bases respectively, with 31 bases between them. CDR1 and CDR2 from the germline V gene are MNHEY and SVGEGT. The CDR3 spans 18 residues. The chain's CDR3 is CASRDPGLTPSGPMGYTF. CDR3 nucleotide sequence: TGTGCCAGCAGAGATCCAGGGTTGACCCCCAGCGGGCCTATGGGCTACACCTTC.

This clonotype appeared many times. The CDR3 loop reads CASSFPDVLGGYTF. CDR3 nucleotide sequence: TGTGCCAGCAGTTTTCCGGACGTTCTAGGTGGCTACACCTTC. This chain joins TRBV28 and TRBJ1-2, with unresolved D. V lost 3 bases and J lost 7, with 15 bases in between. Germline lookup yields CDR1 MDHEN and CDR2 SYDVKM. The CDR3 has 14 residues.

The chain is built from TRBV28 and TRBJ1-5; D remains unclear. The germline V gene has CDR1 MDHEN and CDR2 SYDVKM. The CDR3 is made up of 15 amino acids. Trimming took 4 bases from V and 3 from J, leaving 13 bases between them. The CDR3 is CASSYQSFYNQPQHF. The CDR3 bases are TGTGCCAGCAGTTACCAGTCCTTTTACAATCAGCCCCAGCATTTT.

The rearrangement uses TRBV5-1 and TRBJ1-1, with TRBD1 matching over 7 bases. The CDR3 runs 15 residues. The germline gives CDR1 SGHRS, CDR2 YFSETQ. The J segment lost 7 bases and the V segment lost 0 bases, leaving 9 bases of the junction unmatched. The CDR3 DNA is TGCGCCAGCAGCTTGGATGGTTTTGGACAGGTTGAAGCTTTCTTT. As protein: CASSLDGFGQVEAFF.

This clonotype was detected only a few times. The chain recombines TRBV3-1 with TRBJ2-5, with D perhaps TRBD1 (6 bases). V lost 4 bases and J lost 5, with 14 bases in between. Germline CDR1 is LGHDT and CDR2 is YNNKEL (reference sequence). The CDR3 loop spans 14 amino acids. In DNA form, the CDR3 reads TGTGCCAGCAGCCCTTACAGGGTTATGGAGACCCAGTACTTC. Its translation: CASSPYRVMETQYF.

This clonotype was seen many times. CDR3 in amino acids: CSARDDNKETDTQYF. As DNA, the CDR3 is TGCAGTGCTAGAGATGATAACAAGGAAACAGATACGCAGTATTTT. This chain links TRBV20-1 with TRBJ2-3; D uncertain. The CDR3 length is 15 residues. The V gene lost 0 bases and the J gene lost 3 bases, with 13 bases spanning the gap. Germline loops: CDR1 DFQATT, CDR2 SNEGSKA (reference sequence).

The chain employs TRBV28 and TRBJ1-6, with D uncertain. Trimming pared 3 bases from V and 0 bases from J, leaving 9 bases between. This CDR3 comprises 16 residues. Germline lookup yields CDR1 MDHEN and CDR2 SYDVKM. The CDR3, as DNA: TGTGCCAGCAGTTTGGACTGGAGCTCCTATAATTCACCCCTCCACTTT. Translating gives CASSLDWSSYNSPLHF.

This clonotype was picked up many times. The chain carries TRBV10-3 and TRBJ1-1, with 7 positions matching TRBD1. Germline CDR1 ENHRY, CDR2 SYGVKD. This CDR3 region has 15 residues. Trimming took 4 bases from V and 1 from J; bases not matched to a gene: 6. The CDR3 is CAISATGTENTEAFF. CDR3 sequence (DNA): TGTGCCATCAGTGCGACCGGGACAGAGAACACTGAAGCTTTCTTT.

This clonotype occurred many times. This chain joins TRBV10-3 and TRBJ1-1; no clear D. Trimming left V 2 bases short and J 8 bases short, with 12 bases between. This CDR3 is built from 13 residues. Germline V gives CDR1 ENHRY, CDR2 SYGVKD. The CDR3 DNA follows: TGTGCCATCAGTGAGGAAGTGGCGGGGGAAGCTTTCTTT. This translates into CAISEEVAGEAFF.

The table lists this clonotype with many counts. This chain joins TRBV20-1 and TRBJ2-3; maybe TRBD2 (7 bases). CDR1 and CDR2 (germline): DFQATT, SNEGSKA (reference sequence). This CDR3 region has 16 residues. V lost 0 bases and J lost 6, with 19 bases in between. CDR3: CSARDPGGPRTDTQYF. Here the CDR3 DNA reads TGCAGTGCTAGAGATCCCGGGGGGCCCAGAACGGATACGCAGTATTTT.

In this sample, this clonotype turned up many times. The rearrangement links TRBV27 to TRBJ2-3; D call uncertain. Germline loops: CDR1 MNHEY, CDR2 SMNVEV (reference sequence). V gave up 6 bases and J gave up 5 bases, with 12 bases separating them. This CDR3 region has 13 residues. The CDR3 here is CASSSPPEDTQYF. The DNA for the CDR3 is TGTGCCAGCAGCTCCCCCCCCGAAGATACGCAGTATTTT.

The J gene is TRBJ2-2, the V gene TRBV12-5, with a tentative D call TRBD2 (5 bases). The CDR3 has 13 residues. Trimming pared 8 bases from V and 1 base from J, leaving 8 bases between. CDR1 is LGHNT, CDR2 FRNRAP, per germline. CDR3 DNA: TGTGCTAGTCGGGAACAGAACACCGGGGAGCTGTTTTTT. It yields the protein CASREQNTGELFF.